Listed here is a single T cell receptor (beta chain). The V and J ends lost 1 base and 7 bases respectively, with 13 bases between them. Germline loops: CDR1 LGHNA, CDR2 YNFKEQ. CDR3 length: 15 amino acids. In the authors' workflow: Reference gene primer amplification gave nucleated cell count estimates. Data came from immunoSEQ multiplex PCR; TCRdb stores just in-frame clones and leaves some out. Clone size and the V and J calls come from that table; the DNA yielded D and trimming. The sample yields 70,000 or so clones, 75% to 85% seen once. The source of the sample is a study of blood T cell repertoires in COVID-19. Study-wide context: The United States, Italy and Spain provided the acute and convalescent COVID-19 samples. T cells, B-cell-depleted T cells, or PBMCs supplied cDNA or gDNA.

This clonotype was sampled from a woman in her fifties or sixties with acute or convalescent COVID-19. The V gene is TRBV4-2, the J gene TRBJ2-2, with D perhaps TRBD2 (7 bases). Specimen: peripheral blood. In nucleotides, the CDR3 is TGTGCCAGCAGCCAAGCGGGGGGCCGCGACGGGGAGCTGTTTTTT. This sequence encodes CASSQAGGRDGELFF.